These 26 T cell receptor beta chains were all obtained from the same sample, sequenced in a study of regulatory T cells in long-lasting Graves disease. Time point given: persistent/refractory GD, antithyroid drugs over 5 years with positive TRAb. Scientists built the TCR library using RNA that was extracted from PBMCs. The authors built TCR beta libraries using iRepertoire HTBI primers and Arm-PCR of CDR3 regions. From the multiplex PCR reads, TCRdb called clonotypes with MiXCR, one entry per CDR3 protein. The table has roughly 700,000 distinct CDR3 sequences, 25% to 35% seen once; the top ten hold about two fifths. The sequencing used peripheral blood mononuclear cells (PBMCs), collected when the disease was refractory, from a patient treated with antithyroid drugs. The receptors were sampled from a female donor with Graves disease.

This clonotype was observed a few times. The chain employs TRBV20-1 and TRBJ2-7; TRBD2 agrees at 10 bases. The CDR3 consists of 15 residues. V dropped 4 bases and J dropped 5; count of bases not matched to a gene: 11. Germline V gives CDR1 DFQATT, CDR2 SNEGSKA (reference sequence). CDR3 sequence reads: CSATKPSGRAHEQYF. DNA for the CDR3: TGCAGTGCTACAAAACCGAGCGGGAGGGCCCACGAGCAGTACTTC.

A word on this clonotype: A junction end diverges from the germline sequence, so it may reflect a read error. V usage is TRBV5-1 and J usage is TRBJ2-4, with 8 bases fitting TRBD2. The length of the CDR3 is 18 residues. Germline V CDR1 and CDR2: SGHRS, YFSETQ. CDR3 protein: CANSLEREYFSAKNIQYF. CDR3 bases: TGCGCCAACAGCTTGGAGCGGGAGTACTTTTCAGCCAAAAACATTCAGTACTTC.

The genes are TRBV20-1 and TRBJ2-5, with a possible D match to TRBD1 (6 bases). This CDR3 spans 14 amino acids. With 6 bases removed from V and 2 bases from J, the gap between germline ends came to 16 bases. CDR1 and CDR2 from the germline V gene are DFQATT and SNEGSKA (reference sequence). CDR3 residues: CSASSYRVQETQYF. The CDR3 DNA is TGCAGTGCCAGCAGTTACAGGGTGCAAGAGACCCAGTACTTC.

The rearrangement joins TRBV4-1 to TRBJ2-5; D may be TRBD1 (5 bases). Per the germline V gene, CDR1 is MGHRA and CDR2 is YSYEKL. The V gene lost 10 bases and the J gene lost 2 bases, with 14 bases spanning the gap. The CDR3 length is 13 residues. CDR3 sequence reads: CATRGAIQETQYF. The DNA for the CDR3 is TGCGCCACCCGTGGGGCGATTCAAGAGACCCAGTACTTC.

This clonotype was counted between two and nine times. V is TRBV3-1 and J is TRBJ2-7; 11 bases are shared with TRBD2. CDR1 is LGHDT, CDR2 YNNKEL, per germline (reference sequence). V trimming: 1 base; J trimming: 3 bases; junction bases outside the gene matches: 14. There are 19 residues in the CDR3. The CDR3 sequence: CASSQGLAGGSIRFYEQYF. The CDR3, as DNA: TGTGCCAGCAGCCAAGGGCTAGCGGGAGGAAGTATCCGTTTCTACGAGCAGTACTTC.

This clonotype was observed once. The DNA for the CDR3 is TGTGCCAGCAGCTCCGGAGGCGCCCACTACGAGCAGTACTTC. Amino acid sequence: CASSSGGAHYEQYF. The V call is TRBV5-4, the J call TRBJ2-7, with a possible D match to TRBD2 (5 bases). V dropped 3 bases and J dropped 3 bases, with 13 bases sitting between them. The CDR3 loop spans 14 amino acids. Germline CDR1 reads SGHNT; CDR2 reads YYREEE (reference sequence).

The chain has TRBV7-9 and TRBJ1-2, with 10 bases matching TRBD1. Germline trimming cut 5 bases from V and 4 bases from J; bases unmatched to any gene: 10. CDR1 and CDR2 from the germline V gene are SEHNR and FQNEAQ (reference sequence). There are 16 residues in the CDR3. The CDR3 protein is CASSPRDRGLRYGYTF. CDR3 coding DNA: TGTGCCAGCAGCCCCCGGGACAGGGGTTTACGCTATGGCTACACCTTC.

The table lists this clonotype with a few counts. The J gene is TRBJ1-4, the V gene TRBV28; a possible D gene is TRBD1 (5 bases). V was trimmed by 4 bases and J by 1 base, leaving 7 bases between them. Germline V lookup: CDR1 MDHEN, CDR2 SYDVKM. The length of the CDR3 is 14 residues. CDR3 in DNA: TGTGCCAGCAGTTACAGGTTAACTAATGAAAAACTGTTTTTT. Translated, it gives CASSYRLTNEKLFF. Variable domain in full (rest from reference TRBV28 and TRBJ1-4): DVKVTQSSRYLVKRTGEKVFLECVQDMDHENMFWYRQDPGLGLRLIYFSYDVKMKEKGDIPEGYSVSREKKERFSLILESASTNQTSMYLCASSYRLTNEKLFFGSGTQLSVL.

This clonotype turned up a few times. The CDR3 DNA reads as TGTGCCAGCAGTTTATCTTATCAGGGGACTGAAGCTTTCTTT. Translation gives CASSLSYQGTEAFF. The rearrangement joins TRBV27 to TRBJ1-1; possible D gene TRBD1, 6 bases. V lost 0 bases and J lost 5, with 10 bases in between. The CDR3 totals 14 residues. The germline CDR1 and CDR2 sequences are MNHEY and SMNVEV (reference sequence).

Only a few counts were recorded for this clonotype. This chain links TRBV24-1 with TRBJ2-5, with D tentatively TRBD1 or TRBD2 (5 bases each). In germline, CDR1 is KGHDR, CDR2 SFDVKD. This CDR3 has 15 amino acids. V lost 3 bases and J 4 bases, leaving 14 bases between the germline ends. The CDR3 is CATSDPTRGPETQYF. DNA of the CDR3: TGTGCCACCAGTGATCCCACTAGGGGTCCAGAGACCCAGTACTTC.

J is TRBJ2-7 and V is TRBV2; D possibly corresponds to TRBD2 (5 bases). The CDR3 has 14 residues. Germline V gene lookup returns CDR1 SNHLY and CDR2 FYNNEI. V was clipped by 7 bases and J by 5 bases, with 18 bases between them. The CDR3 loop is CASKLVGINHEQYF. The CDR3 nucleotides are TGTGCCAGCAAACTAGTGGGAATTAACCACGAGCAGTACTTC. The entire variable domain, with the rest obtained from reference TRBV2 and TRBJ2-7, is as follows: EPEVTQTPSHQVTQMGQEVILRCVPISNHLYFYWYRQILGQKVEFLVSFYNNEISEKSEIFDDQFSVERPDGSNFTLKIRSTKLEDSAMYFCASKLVGINHEQYFGPGTRLTVT.

This clonotype was seen a few times. The rearrangement joins TRBV19 to TRBJ1-1; D gene uncertain. The V gene lost 3 bases and the J gene lost 2 bases, with 10 bases spanning the gap. Per germline, CDR1 LNHDA and CDR2 SQIVND (reference sequence). CDR3 length: 14 amino acids. The CDR3 is CASSIDRANTEAFF. For the CDR3, the DNA is TGTGCCAGTAGTATTGACCGAGCTAACACTGAAGCTTTCTTT.

This clonotype was found a few times. The chain combines TRBV12-3 or TRBV12-4 with TRBJ2-7; TRBD2 agrees at 15 bases. The length of the CDR3 is 17 residues. V trimming: 3 bases; J trimming: 3 bases; junction bases outside the gene matches: 6. CDR3 DNA sequence: TGTGCCAGCAGTTTTGGACTAGCGGGAGGGCGAAGCTACGAGCAGTACTTC. This gives the protein CASSFGLAGGRSYEQYF.

In its sample, this clonotype was seen a few times. The rearrangement links TRBV19 to TRBJ1-1; D uncertain. With 3 bases removed from V and 4 bases from J, the gap between germline ends came to 9 bases. There are 13 residues in the CDR3. CDR1 LNHDA and CDR2 SQIVND come from the germline V gene (reference sequence). The CDR3 nucleotides read TGTGCCAGTAGTATTTTGGGGTTCACTGAAGCTTTCTTT. Its translation: CASSILGFTEAFF.

This clonotype was seen a few times. V and J are TRBV7-9 and TRBJ2-7; TRBD1 aligns across 8 bases. Germline-derived CDR1 and CDR2 are SEHNR and FQNEAQ (reference sequence). Germline trimming cut 4 bases from V and 1 base from J; bases unmatched to any gene: 9. The CDR3 loop spans 16 amino acids. The CDR3 region has the DNA TGTGCCAGCAGCTCCAGCCCGGGACAGGAGTCCTACGAGCAGTACTTC. Protein sequence: CASSSSPGQESYEQYF.

This clonotype has just a few counts. The gene calls are TRBV28 and TRBJ1-5; D unclear. Trimming removed 5 bases at V and 7 bases at J, with 18 bases between. Germline CDR1 MDHEN, CDR2 SYDVKM. The CDR3 sequence is 15 residues long. This CDR3 reads CASSPKFRVQQPQHF. The CDR3 nucleotides read TGTGCCAGCAGTCCAAAATTTAGGGTGCAGCAGCCCCAGCATTTT.

A word on this clonotype: This sequence may be a read error, since a much larger clone differs from it by one base. The chain joins TRBV11-2 to TRBJ1-2; D gene ambiguous. CDR3 length equals 12 residues. Looked up from germline, CDR1 is SGHAT and CDR2 is FQNNGV. The DNA of the CDR3 is TGTGCCAGCAGCTTAGCGCGGGGTGGCCACACCTTC. Translated, it gives CASSLARGGHTF.

This chain joins TRBV27 and TRBJ1-1; no clear D. The V end was cut by 7 bases, the J end by 4 bases, with 19 bases between. The CDR3 has 15 residues. Germline-derived CDR1 and CDR2 are MNHEY and SMNVEV (reference sequence). CDR3: CASNLAHRMATEAFF. The CDR3, as DNA: TGTGCCAGCAACCTGGCCCACCGGATGGCCACTGAAGCTTTCTTT.

In its sample, this clonotype was seen a few times. This chain joins TRBV19 and TRBJ1-1, with D perhaps TRBD1 (5 bases). Germline V gene lookup returns CDR1 LNHDA and CDR2 SQIVND (reference sequence). Trimming removed 10 bases from V and 5 bases from J, with 14 bases in between. This CDR3 is 12 amino acids long. In DNA form, the CDR3 reads TGTGCCATCCGGGGGGTGGGGACTGAAGCTTTCTTT. Amino acids: CAIRGVGTEAFF.

Concerning this clonotype itself: Germline is not matched at one junction end, which may reflect a read error. The chain is built from TRBV2 and TRBJ1-4; 10 positions match TRBD1. The V gene's germline CDR1 is SNHLY and CDR2 FYNNEI. The CDR3 has 17 residues. CDR3 coding DNA: TGTGCCAGCAGTGAGGGCCTGACAGGGGGCCGCCTGGAAAAACTGTCTTTT. Its protein is CASSEGLTGGRLEKLSF.

The J gene is TRBJ2-7, the V gene TRBV20-1; 7 bases agree with TRBD1. V was pared by 4 bases and J by 7 bases, with 7 bases of the junction left unmatched. The CDR3 runs 12 residues. The germline CDR1 and CDR2 sequences are DFQATT and SNEGSKA (reference sequence). CDR3 loop: CSATRQGGEQYF. The CDR3 nucleotides are TGCAGTGCTACCCGACAGGGTGGGGAGCAGTACTTC.

This clonotype was seen only once. The V and J genes are TRBV6-2 or TRBV6-3 and TRBJ1-1; D is possibly TRBD1 (5 bases). Germline CDR1 reads MNHEY; CDR2 reads SVGEGT. The germline V and J ends were trimmed by 0 bases and 5 bases, with 13 bases remaining between them. CDR3 size: 15 residues. The CDR3 loop is CASSYSLGGLTEAFF. As DNA, the CDR3 is TGTGCCAGCAGTTACTCGTTGGGGGGATTGACTGAAGCTTTCTTT.

In DNA form, the CDR3 reads TGCGCCAGCAGATCCTCGGGGGGACAACTTGAAAAACTGTTTTTT. Protein product: CASRSSGGQLEKLFF. The gene calls are TRBV5-1 and TRBJ1-4; a possible D gene is TRBD1 (6 bases). Trimming shortened V by 5 bases and J by 7 bases, and 18 bases separated the two germline ends. CDR1 and CDR2 from the germline V gene are SGHRS and YFSETQ. The CDR3 covers 15 residues.

This clonotype was detected many times. V and J are TRBV28 and TRBJ1-1, with D perhaps matching TRBD1 (6 bases). Trimming removed 6 bases from V and 0 bases from J, with 14 bases in between. The CDR3 is made up of 15 amino acids. From germline, CDR1 is MDHEN and CDR2 SYDVKM. CDR3 bases: TGTGCCAGCAGCTCTTCTGACAGGATGAACACTGAAGCTTTCTTT. It translates to CASSSSDRMNTEAFF. The whole variable domain, remainder taken from reference TRBV28 and TRBJ1-1, is DVKVTQSSRYLVKRTGEKVFLECVQDMDHENMFWYRQDPGLGLRLIYFSYDVKMKEKGDIPEGYSVSREKKERFSLILESASTNQTSMYLCASSSSDRMNTEAFFGQGTRLTVV.

The rearrangement joins TRBV7-3 to TRBJ2-2; the match to TRBD1 covers 9 bases. The ends lost 3 bases at V and 2 bases at J; junction bases unmatched: 7. The CDR3 length is 17 residues. The germline V gene has CDR1 SGHTA and CDR2 FQGTGA. This chain's CDR3 is CASSFPRGQGNTGELFF. CDR3 nucleotides: TGTGCCAGCAGCTTCCCCAGGGGACAGGGAAACACCGGGGAGCTGTTTTTT.

This clonotype showed up just a few times. The V gene is TRBV2, the J gene TRBJ2-3; D is ambiguous. CDR1 SNHLY and CDR2 FYNNEI come from the germline V gene. This CDR3 is 13 amino acids long. V lost 6 bases to trimming and J lost 0 bases, with 7 bases between them. The CDR3 region has the DNA TGTGCCAGCAGGACACCCAGCACAGATACGCAGTATTTT. This translates into CASRTPSTDTQYF.